The source of this T cell receptor (beta chain) is a study of blood T cell repertoires in COVID-19. As for the study in general: Samples taken during acute and convalescent COVID-19 were collected in the United States, Italy and Spain. In each case, the material was cDNA or gDNA derived from T cells, B-cell-depleted T cells, or PBMCs.

In the original analysis: Estimates of nucleated cell counts were drawn from the amplification of reference gene primers. Clones were read by immunoSEQ multiplex PCR, and TCRdb kept only the in-frame ones, dropping some. Clone size and V and J calls were adopted from that table, with D and trimming inferred from the DNA. The profile shows about 110,000 clones, 60% to 80% of them singletons. CDR1 and CDR2 (germline): SGHTS, YDEGEE. V lost 4 bases, J lost 7 bases, and 5 bases stayed unmatched. This CDR3 has 14 residues. Input material: peripheral blood. This receptor was taken from a woman aged 80 or over with active or convalescent COVID-19. The gene calls are TRBV5-8 and TRBJ1-3; 10 bases map to TRBD1. The DNA of the CDR3 is TGTGCCAGCAGCGCTTCGGGACAGGGGAACACCATATATTTT. Protein product: CASSASGQGNTIYF.